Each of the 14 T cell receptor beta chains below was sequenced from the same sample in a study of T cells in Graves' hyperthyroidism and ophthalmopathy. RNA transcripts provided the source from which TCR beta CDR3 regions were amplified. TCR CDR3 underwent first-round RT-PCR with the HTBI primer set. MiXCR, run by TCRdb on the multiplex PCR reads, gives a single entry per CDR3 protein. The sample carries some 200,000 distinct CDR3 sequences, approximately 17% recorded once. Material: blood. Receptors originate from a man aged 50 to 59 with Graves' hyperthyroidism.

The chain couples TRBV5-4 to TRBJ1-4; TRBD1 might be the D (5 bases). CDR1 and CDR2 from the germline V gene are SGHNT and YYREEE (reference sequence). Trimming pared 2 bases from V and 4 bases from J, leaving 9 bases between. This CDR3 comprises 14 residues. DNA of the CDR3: TGTGCCAGCAGCTTTGGGACCGATAATGAAAAACTGTTTTTT. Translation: CASSFGTDNEKLFF.

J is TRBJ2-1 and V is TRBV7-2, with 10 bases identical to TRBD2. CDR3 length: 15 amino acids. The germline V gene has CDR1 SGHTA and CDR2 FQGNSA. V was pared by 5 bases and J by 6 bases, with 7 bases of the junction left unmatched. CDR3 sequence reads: CASSPWASGSNEQFF. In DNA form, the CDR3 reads TGTGCCAGCAGCCCATGGGCTAGCGGGAGCAATGAGCAGTTCTTC. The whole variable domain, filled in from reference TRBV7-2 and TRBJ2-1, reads GAGVSQSPSNKVTEKGKDVELRCDPISGHTALYWYRQSLGQGLEFLIYFQGNSAPDKSGLPSDRFSAERTGGSVSTLTIQRTQQEDSAVYLCASSPWASGSNEQFFGPGTRLTVL.

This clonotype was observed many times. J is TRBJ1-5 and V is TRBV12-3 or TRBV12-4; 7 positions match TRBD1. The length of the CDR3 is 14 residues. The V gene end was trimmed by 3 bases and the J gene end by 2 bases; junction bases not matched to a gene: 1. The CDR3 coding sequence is TGTGCCAGCAGTTTCACAGGGGGCAATCAGCCCCAGCATTTT. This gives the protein CASSFTGGNQPQHF.

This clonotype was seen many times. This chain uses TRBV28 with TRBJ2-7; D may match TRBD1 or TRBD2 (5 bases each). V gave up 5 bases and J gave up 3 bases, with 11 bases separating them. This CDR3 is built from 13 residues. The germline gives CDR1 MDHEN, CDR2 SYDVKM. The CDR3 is CASSVGTVYEQYF. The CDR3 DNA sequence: TGTGCCAGCAGTGTAGGGACCGTCTACGAGCAGTACTTC.

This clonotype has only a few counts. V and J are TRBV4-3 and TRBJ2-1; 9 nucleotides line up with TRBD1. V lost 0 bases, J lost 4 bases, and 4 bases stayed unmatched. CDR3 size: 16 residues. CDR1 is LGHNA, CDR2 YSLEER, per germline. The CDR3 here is CASSQDRTGVYNEQFF. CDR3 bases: TGCGCCAGCAGCCAAGATCGGACAGGGGTTTACAATGAGCAGTTCTTC.

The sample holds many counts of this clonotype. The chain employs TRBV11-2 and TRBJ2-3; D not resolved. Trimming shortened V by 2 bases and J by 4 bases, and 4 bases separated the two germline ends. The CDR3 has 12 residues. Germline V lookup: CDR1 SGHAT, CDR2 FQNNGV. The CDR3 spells CASSLSADTQYF. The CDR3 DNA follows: TGTGCCAGCAGCTTAAGCGCAGATACGCAGTATTTT. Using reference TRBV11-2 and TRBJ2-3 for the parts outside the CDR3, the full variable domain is EAGVAQSPRYKIIEKRQSVAFWCNPISGHATLYWYQQILGQGPKLLIQFQNNGVVDDSQLPKDRFSAERLKGVDSTLKIQPAKLEDSAVYLCASSLSADTQYFGPGTRLTVL.

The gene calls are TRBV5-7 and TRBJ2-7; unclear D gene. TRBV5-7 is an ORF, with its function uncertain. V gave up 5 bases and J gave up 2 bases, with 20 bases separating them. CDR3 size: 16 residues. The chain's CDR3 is CASSLTPFGPPYEQYF. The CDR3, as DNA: TGTGCCAGCAGTCTGACCCCCTTTGGGCCCCCCTACGAGCAGTACTTC.

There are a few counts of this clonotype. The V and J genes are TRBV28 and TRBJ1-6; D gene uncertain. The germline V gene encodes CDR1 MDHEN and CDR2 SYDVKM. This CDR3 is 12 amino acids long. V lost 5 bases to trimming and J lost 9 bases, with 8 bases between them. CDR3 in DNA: TGTGCCAGCAGTACGACCCCTTCACCCCTCCACTTT. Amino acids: CASSTTPSPLHF.

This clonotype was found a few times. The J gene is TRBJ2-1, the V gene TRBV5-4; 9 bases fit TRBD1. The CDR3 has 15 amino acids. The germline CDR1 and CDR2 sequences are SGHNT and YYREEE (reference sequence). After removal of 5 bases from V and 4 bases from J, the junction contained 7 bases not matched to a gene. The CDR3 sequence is CASRKDRGAYNEQFF. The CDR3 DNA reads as TGTGCCAGCAGAAAAGACAGGGGGGCTTACAATGAGCAGTTCTTC.

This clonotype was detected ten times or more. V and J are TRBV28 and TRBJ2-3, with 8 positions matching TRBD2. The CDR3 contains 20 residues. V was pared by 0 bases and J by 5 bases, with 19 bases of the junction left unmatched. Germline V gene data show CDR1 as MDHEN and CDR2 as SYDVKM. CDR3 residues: CASSLWASGRRGTLRDTQYF. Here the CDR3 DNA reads TGTGCCAGCAGTTTATGGGCTAGCGGGCGCCGAGGGACCCTTCGAGATACGCAGTATTTT.

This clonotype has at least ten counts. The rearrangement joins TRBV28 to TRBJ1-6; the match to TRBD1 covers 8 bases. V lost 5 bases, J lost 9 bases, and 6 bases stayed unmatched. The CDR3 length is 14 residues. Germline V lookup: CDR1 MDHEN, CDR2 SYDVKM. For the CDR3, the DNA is TGTGCCAGCAGTCTTGGACAGGGAAGTTCACCCCTCCACTTT. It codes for CASSLGQGSSPLHF.

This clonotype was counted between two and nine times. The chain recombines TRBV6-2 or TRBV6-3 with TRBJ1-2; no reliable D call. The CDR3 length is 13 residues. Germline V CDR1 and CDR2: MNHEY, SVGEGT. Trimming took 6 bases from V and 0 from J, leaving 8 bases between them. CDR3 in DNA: TGTGCCAGCAGACAAACAACTAACTATGGCTACACCTTC. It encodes CASRQTTNYGYTF.

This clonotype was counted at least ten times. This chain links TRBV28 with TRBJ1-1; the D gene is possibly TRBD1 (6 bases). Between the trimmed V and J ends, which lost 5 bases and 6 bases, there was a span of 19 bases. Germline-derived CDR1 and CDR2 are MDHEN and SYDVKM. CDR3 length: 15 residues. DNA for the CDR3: TGTGCCAGCAGTCCTGACAGGCCCCTAAGGTCTGAAGCTTTCTTT. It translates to CASSPDRPLRSEAFF. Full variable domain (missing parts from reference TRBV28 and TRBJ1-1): DVKVTQSSRYLVKRTGEKVFLECVQDMDHENMFWYRQDPGLGLRLIYFSYDVKMKEKGDIPEGYSVSREKKERFSLILESASTNQTSMYLCASSPDRPLRSEAFFGQGTRLTVV.

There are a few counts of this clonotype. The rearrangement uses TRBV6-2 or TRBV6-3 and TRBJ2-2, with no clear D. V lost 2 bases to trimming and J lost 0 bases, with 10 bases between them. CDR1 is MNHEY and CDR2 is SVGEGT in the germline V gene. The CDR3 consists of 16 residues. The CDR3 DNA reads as TGTGCCAGCAGTTACGCAAGGCGGACGAACACCGGGGAGCTGTTTTTT. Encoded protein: CASSYARRTNTGELFF.